This T cell receptor (beta chain) was identified during a study of control samples from healthy donors and cancer patients. TCRdb keeps only in-frame clones here, not all; method: immunoSEQ multiplex PCR. The top ten hold 2.5% to 3% of the sample, which has 100,000 to 150,000 clones, 80% to 95% seen once. The germline CDR1 and CDR2 sequences are SQVTM and ANQGSEA. Trimming left V 7 bases short and J 4 bases short, with 14 bases between. The CDR3 covers 13 residues. The TCR originated in a man aged 35-49 years in good health. The rearrangement links TRBV29-1 to TRBJ1-3; D not certain. The sequencing sample was made of blood. The CDR3 is CSAGVQNGNTIYF. As DNA, the CDR3 is TGCAGCGCCGGGGTGCAGAACGGAAACACCATATATTTT.